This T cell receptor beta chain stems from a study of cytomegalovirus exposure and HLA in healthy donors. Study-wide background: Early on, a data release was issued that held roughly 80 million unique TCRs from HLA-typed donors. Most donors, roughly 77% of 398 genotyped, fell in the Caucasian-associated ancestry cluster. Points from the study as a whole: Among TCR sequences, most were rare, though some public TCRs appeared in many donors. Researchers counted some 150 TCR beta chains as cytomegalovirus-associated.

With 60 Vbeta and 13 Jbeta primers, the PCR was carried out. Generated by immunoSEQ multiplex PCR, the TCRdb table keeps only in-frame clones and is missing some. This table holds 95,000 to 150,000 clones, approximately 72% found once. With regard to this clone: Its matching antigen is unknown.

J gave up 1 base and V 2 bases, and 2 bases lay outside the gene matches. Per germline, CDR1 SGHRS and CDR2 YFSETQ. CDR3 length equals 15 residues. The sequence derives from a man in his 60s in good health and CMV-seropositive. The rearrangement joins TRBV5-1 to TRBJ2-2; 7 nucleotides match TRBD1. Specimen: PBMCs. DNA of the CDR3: TGCGCCAGCAGCTTAGACAGGGTGAACACCGGGGAGCTGTTTTTT. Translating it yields CASSLDRVNTGELFF.